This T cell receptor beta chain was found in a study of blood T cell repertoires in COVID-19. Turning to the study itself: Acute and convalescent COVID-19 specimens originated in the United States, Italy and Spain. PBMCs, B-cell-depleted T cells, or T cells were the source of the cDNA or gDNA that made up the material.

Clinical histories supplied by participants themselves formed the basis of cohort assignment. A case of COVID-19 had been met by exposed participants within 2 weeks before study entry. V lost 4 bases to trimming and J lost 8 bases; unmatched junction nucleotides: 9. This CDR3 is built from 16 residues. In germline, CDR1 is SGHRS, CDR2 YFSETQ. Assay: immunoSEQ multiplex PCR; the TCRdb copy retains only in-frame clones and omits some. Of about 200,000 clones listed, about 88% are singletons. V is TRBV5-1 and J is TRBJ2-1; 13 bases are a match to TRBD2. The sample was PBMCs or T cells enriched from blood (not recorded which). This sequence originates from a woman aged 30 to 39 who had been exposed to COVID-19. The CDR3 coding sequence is TGCGCCAGCAGCCCGCCCGGGACTAGCGGGGCCGATGAGCAGTTCTTC. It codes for CASSPPGTSGADEQFF.